This entry lists 7 T cell receptor beta chains sequenced from one sample in a study of cytomegalovirus exposure and HLA in healthy donors. PCR amplification relied on 60 Vbeta primers (plus 13 Jbeta primers). Profiled with immunoSEQ multiplex PCR; TCRdb holds only in-frame clones, not every one. In the table there are 150,000 to 200,000 clones, about four fifths of which are singletons. Sequencing input: PBMCs. The receptor set was obtained from a woman aged 45-60 years in good health and CMV-seronegative.

The chain employs TRBV2 and TRBJ1-5, with D possibly TRBD1 on 6 matching bases. CDR1 is SNHLY and CDR2 is FYNNEI in the germline V gene. This CDR3 has 13 amino acids. Trimming removed 5 bases at V and 5 bases at J, with 10 bases between. In nucleotides, the CDR3 is TGTGCCAGCAGTCCAACAGGGTATCAGCCCCAGCATTTT. Translation gives CASSPTGYQPQHF.

This chain uses TRBV18 with TRBJ1-3, with unresolved D. The CDR3 has 16 residues. Between the trimmed V and J ends, which lost 5 bases and 2 bases, there was a span of 16 bases. The germline V gene has CDR1 KGHSH and CDR2 LQKENI. CDR3 residues: CASSGLGQRTGNTIYF. DNA of the CDR3: TGTGCCAGCTCAGGACTAGGCCAGCGTACTGGAAACACCATATATTTT.

The CDR3 region is CASSIGSDNEQFF. The CDR3 DNA sequence: TGTGCCAGTAGTATAGGTTCAGACAATGAGCAGTTCTTC. The V gene is TRBV19, the J gene TRBJ2-1, with D hard to call. Between the trimmed V and J ends, which lost 1 base and 5 bases, there was a span of 6 bases. Germline V gene data show CDR1 as LNHDA and CDR2 as SQIVND (reference sequence). The CDR3 is 13 amino acids.

The chain joins TRBV11-2 to TRBJ2-7, with TRBD2 identical over 7 bases. This CDR3 spans 16 amino acids. Germline trimming cut 1 base from V and 12 bases from J; bases unmatched to any gene: 18. The V gene's germline CDR1 is SGHAT and CDR2 FQNNGV. The DNA of the CDR3 is TGTGCCAGCAGCTTAGCCAGCGGGGATCTCTTTTACGAAGTGTACTTC. It translates to CASSLASGDLFYEVYF. The variable domain in full, completed from reference TRBV11-2 and TRBJ2-7, reads EAGVAQSPRYKIIEKRQSVAFWCNPISGHATLYWYQQILGQGPKLLIQFQNNGVVDDSQLPKDRFSAERLKGVDSTLKIQPAKLEDSAVYLCASSLASGDLFYEVYFGPGTRLTVT.

In nucleotides, the CDR3 is TGTGCCAGCAGTGAACTACAGGGGGCGCATCGGGATTCACCCCTCCACTTT. It translates to CASSELQGAHRDSPLHF. This chain joins TRBV25-1 and TRBJ1-6, with 9 bases identical to TRBD1. Per the germline V gene, CDR1 is MGHDK and CDR2 is SYGVNS. The CDR3 spans 17 residues. V lost 2 bases and J lost 8; bases outside the gene matches: 10.

This CDR3 is CASSSTNPGRSEQYF. In DNA, the CDR3 is TGTGCCAGCAGCTCTACGAACCCGGGGAGGAGCGAGCAGTACTTC. The J gene is TRBJ2-7, the V gene TRBV7-9; tentatively, D is TRBD2 (6 bases). V dropped 4 bases and J dropped 6 bases, with 19 bases sitting between them. The CDR3 spans 15 residues. Germline V gene sequence: CDR1 SEHNR, CDR2 FQNEAQ (reference sequence).

A few counts support this clone. The rearrangement joins TRBV13 to TRBJ1-3; 7 positions match TRBD1. J was trimmed by 4 bases and V by 5 bases; bases with no gene match: 14. The germline gives CDR1 PRHDT, CDR2 FYEKMQ (reference sequence). There are 17 residues in the CDR3. CDR3 sequence reads: CASSRLYRGVKGNTIYF. The CDR3 bases are TGTGCCAGCAGCCGCCTGTACAGGGGTGTGAAAGGAAACACCATATATTTT.